These 31 T cell receptor beta chains came from one sample sequenced in a study of blood T cell repertoires in COVID-19. Method: immunoSEQ multiplex PCR; TCRdb's copy keeps in-frame clones and lacks some. This table holds about 130,000 clones, roughly 80% found once. Source material: peripheral blood. These receptors originate from a woman in her fifties or sixties with acute or convalescent COVID-19.

This chain links TRBV21-1 with TRBJ2-7; the table's TRBD1 call for D was not verified on the DNA. TRBV21-1 is given as a pseudogene. The CDR3 has 15 residues. The CDR3 protein is CASSTYRGISHEQYF. The CDR3 bases are TGTGCCAGCAGCACGTACAGGGGAATTTCTCACGAGCAGTACTTC.

Notes on this clone: Other DNA sequences of this sample code for an identical CDR3. V is TRBV5-1 and J is TRBJ1-4, with a possible D match to TRBD1 (6 bases). The CDR3 spans 14 residues. Germline V CDR1 and CDR2: SGHRS, YFSETQ. Trimming left V 4 bases short and J 4 bases short, with 11 bases between. The CDR3 protein is CASSRTVNNEKLFF. CDR3 in DNA: TGCGCCAGCAGCAGGACAGTAAATAATGAAAAACTGTTTTTT.

This sequence joins TRBV3-1 (or the pseudogene TRBV3-2) and TRBJ2-7, with TRBD2 matching over 12 bases. Germline loops: CDR1 LGHDT, CDR2 YNNKEL (reference sequence). The length of the CDR3 is 14 residues. Trimming cost V 4 bases and J 3 bases; bases outside gene matches: 1. In DNA form, the CDR3 reads TGTGCCAGCAGCCCGGGACTAGCGGGCTACGAGCAGTACTTC. Its translation is CASSPGLAGYEQYF.

The V call is TRBV25-1, the J call TRBJ2-2; D is unclear. CDR3 length: 14 residues. The V end lost 2 bases, the J end lost 4 bases, and 8 bases lay between the germline ends. Germline V gene lookup returns CDR1 MGHDK and CDR2 SYGVNS. CDR3 sequence: CASSEPGPTGELFF. DNA for the CDR3: TGTGCCAGCAGTGAACCAGGTCCCACCGGGGAGCTGTTTTTT.

The J gene is TRBJ2-3, the V gene TRBV5-1; D call uncertain. The germline gives CDR1 SGHRS, CDR2 YFSETQ. The CDR3 is made up of 14 amino acids. The V gene lost 3 bases and the J gene lost 1 base, with 9 bases spanning the gap. The CDR3 protein is CASSSESGTDTQYF. CDR3 nucleotides: TGCGCCAGCAGCTCTGAATCGGGCACAGATACGCAGTATTTT.

The J gene is TRBJ2-2, the V gene TRBV11-2; 15 nucleotides agree with TRBD2. The CDR3 is 17 residues long. Trimming cost V 0 bases and J 7 bases; bases outside gene matches: 3. The germline CDR1 and CDR2 sequences are SGHAT and FQNNGV. The chain's CDR3 is CASSLDGLAGGSGELFF. DNA for the CDR3: TGTGCCAGCAGCTTAGATGGACTAGCGGGGGGGAGCGGGGAGCTGTTTTTT.

The chain uses TRBV18 and TRBJ1-4; D call uncertain. Germline V lookup: CDR1 KGHSH, CDR2 LQKENI. V lost 6 bases to trimming and J lost 0 bases, with 14 bases between them. This CDR3 is built from 16 residues. The CDR3 spells CASSSVGAATNEKLFF. CDR3 nucleotides: TGTGCCAGCTCTTCCGTCGGAGCCGCAACTAATGAAAAACTGTTTTTT.

The gene calls are TRBV30 and TRBJ1-1; no reliable D call. Germline CDR1 and CDR2: GTSNPN and SVGIG (reference sequence). V lost 4 bases and J 6 bases, leaving 9 bases between the germline ends. The CDR3 runs to 11 residues. The CDR3 DNA is TGTGCCTGGATTCGGGGAGCTGAAGCTTTCTTT. Amino acid sequence: CAWIRGAEAFF.

This clone turned up a few times. The chain combines TRBV4-1 with TRBJ2-3; possible D gene TRBD1, 6 bases. The CDR3 extends over 17 amino acids. Looked up from germline, CDR1 is MGHRA and CDR2 is YSYEKL. Trimming pared 2 bases from V and 2 bases from J, leaving 17 bases between. CDR3 sequence: CASSQLGHISLTDTQYF. Here the CDR3 DNA reads TGCGCCAGCAGCCAATTGGGACACATAAGCCTCACAGATACGCAGTATTTT.

This CDR3 reads CAWSEKIAGGWSGTEAFF. CDR3 DNA sequence: TGTGCCTGGAGTGAAAAGATAGCAGGGGGCTGGTCTGGCACTGAAGCTTTCTTT. The chain joins TRBV30 to TRBJ1-1, with 8 bases fitting TRBD1. V gave up 1 base and J gave up 4 bases; unmatched junction bases: 17. The length of the CDR3 is 18 residues. Per the germline V gene, CDR1 is GTSNPN and CDR2 is SVGIG (reference sequence).

The rearrangement links TRBV10-1 to TRBJ1-5; a possible D gene is TRBD1 (5 bases). Germline CDR1 and CDR2: WNHNN and SYGVQD (reference sequence). Trimming took off 5 bases at V and 7 bases at J, with 12 bases between the two ends. CDR3 size: 13 residues. CDR3 loop: CASSQGTAQPQHF. CDR3 bases: TGCGCCAGCAGTCAGGGAACTGCCCAGCCCCAGCATTTT.

The chain employs TRBV29-1 and TRBJ1-4; TRBD1 matches at 9 bases. The CDR3 totals 12 residues. The junction had 3 bases not matched to a gene; V was cut back by 7 bases and J by 6 bases. Germline-derived CDR1 and CDR2 are SQVTM and ANQGSEA. The CDR3 sequence: CSGGQGHEKLFF. For the CDR3, the DNA is TGCAGCGGGGGACAGGGTCATGAAAAACTGTTTTTT.

The chain employs TRBV19 and TRBJ1-5; TRBD1 agrees at 7 bases. Trimming removed 2 bases from V and 6 bases from J; junction bases left unmatched: 7. Germline CDR1 LNHDA, CDR2 SQIVND (reference sequence). The CDR3 has 15 residues. CDR3 sequence reads: CASSIKTGVGQPQHF. CDR3 nucleotide sequence: TGTGCCAGTAGTATAAAAACAGGGGTCGGTCAGCCCCAGCATTTT.

The chain recombines TRBV5-1 with TRBJ2-2; D may be TRBD1 (6 bases). Germline loops: CDR1 SGHRS, CDR2 YFSETQ. The CDR3 runs 15 residues. The V end was cut by 5 bases, the J end by 2 bases, with 13 bases between. The CDR3 loop reads CASRQGSGNTGELFF. The CDR3 coding sequence is TGCGCCAGCAGACAGGGATCTGGTAACACCGGGGAGCTGTTTTTT.

V is TRBV6-1 and J is TRBJ2-7; 11 nucleotides align to TRBD2. The CDR3 length is 17 residues. The germline gives CDR1 MNHNS, CDR2 SASEGT. V trimming: 1 base; J trimming: 3 bases; junction bases outside the gene matches: 8. CDR3 amino acids: CASSEDIPGLAGYEQYF. The DNA of the CDR3 is TGTGCCAGCAGTGAAGATATCCCTGGACTAGCGGGCTACGAGCAGTACTTC.

The chain employs TRBV9 and TRBJ1-2; 10 bases agree with TRBD1. The CDR3 is 16 amino acids. Germline V gene data show CDR1 as SGDLS and CDR2 as YYNGEE. The J segment lost 5 bases and the V segment lost 4 bases, leaving 11 bases of the junction unmatched. The CDR3 bases are TGTGCCAGCAGCAACGGGGGCGGACAGGGGGAGTATGGCTACACCTTC. It encodes CASSNGGGQGEYGYTF.

The rearrangement links TRBV4-1 to TRBJ1-2; the match to TRBD1 covers 7 bases. The CDR3 is 13 residues long. Germline CDR1 is MGHRA and CDR2 is YSYEKL. Trimming removed 3 bases from V and 4 bases from J; junction bases left unmatched: 2. CDR3 sequence reads: CASSQTGLYGYTF. For the CDR3, the DNA is TGCGCCAGCAGCCAGACAGGGCTCTATGGCTACACCTTC.

The V call is TRBV5-1, the J call TRBJ2-3, with TRBD2 as a possible D gene (5 bases). Trimming pared 0 bases from V and 4 bases from J, leaving 9 bases between. Per germline, CDR1 SGHRS and CDR2 YFSETQ. There are 14 residues in the CDR3. CDR3 loop: CASSLGISADTQYF. The DNA of the CDR3 is TGCGCCAGCAGCTTGGGCATTAGCGCAGATACGCAGTATTTT.

The rearrangement joins TRBV6-5 to TRBJ1-6, with D maybe TRBD1 (5 bases). Per germline, CDR1 MNHEY and CDR2 SVGAGI. The CDR3 contains 14 residues. The germline V and J ends were trimmed by 7 bases and 6 bases, with 13 bases remaining between them. The CDR3 region has the DNA TGTGCCAGCAACGAAGGGGTGGGTAATTCACCCCTCCACTTT. Encoded protein: CASNEGVGNSPLHF.

The rearrangement uses TRBV6-1 and TRBJ1-6; D gene ambiguous. The CDR3 contains 13 residues. Trimming left V 0 bases short and J 9 bases short, with 6 bases between. The germline V gene encodes CDR1 MNHNS and CDR2 SASEGT. CDR3 coding DNA: TGTGCCAGCAGTGAAGCAAGGAGTTCACCCCTCCACTTT. Protein sequence: CASSEARSSPLHF.

This clone showed up just once. V usage is TRBV6-5 and J usage is TRBJ1-6; 7 bases are a match to TRBD1. Germline CDR1 is MNHEY and CDR2 is SVGAGI. The V segment lost 4 bases and the J segment 6 bases; nucleotides outside the gene matches: 9. CDR3 length equals 16 residues. The CDR3 DNA reads TGTGCCAGCAGTTCGAAACCGGGACAGCTTAATTCACCCCTCCACTTT. Encoded protein: CASSSKPGQLNSPLHF.

The J gene is TRBJ1-3, the V gene TRBV21-1. TRBV21-1 is an annotated pseudogene. The CDR3 has 14 amino acids. The DNA of the CDR3 is TGTGCCAGCATCGGTAGATGTTTTGGAAACACCATATATTTT. The encoded protein is CASIGRCFGNTIYF.

The rearrangement uses TRBV9 and TRBJ1-1; tentatively, D is TRBD1 (6 bases). Germline CDR1 and CDR2: SGDLS and YYNGEE. This CDR3 contains 14 residues. With 3 bases removed from V and 1 base from J, the gap between germline ends came to 10 bases. CDR3 DNA: TGTGCCAGCAGCGATGGACAGACGAACACTGAAGCTTTCTTT. As protein: CASSDGQTNTEAFF. Combining the CDR3 with reference TRBV9 and TRBJ1-1 gives the whole variable domain DSGVTQTPKHLITATGQRVTLRCSPRSGDLSVYWYQQSLDQGLQFLIQYYNGEERAKGNILERFSAQQFPDLHSELNLSSLELGDSALYFCASSDGQTNTEAFFGQGTRLTVV.

CDR3 amino acids: CASSFGGTGTQYF. For the CDR3, the DNA is TGCGCCAGCAGCTTTGGGGGGACTGGGACCCAGTACTTC. The chain has TRBV5-1 and TRBJ2-5, with D possibly TRBD2 on 6 matching bases. Germline V lookup: CDR1 SGHRS, CDR2 YFSETQ. The CDR3 extends over 13 amino acids. V was shortened by 2 bases and J by 7 bases, with 12 bases between the two germline ends.

The genes are TRBV21-1 and TRBJ2-7; the table's D call, TRBD1, was not checked against the DNA. TRBV21-1 counts as a pseudogene. CDR3 size: 17 residues. CDR3 bases: TGTGCCAGCAGCACTCCACGGACCGGGACAGGGTCCTACGAGCAGTACTTC. Translation gives CASSTPRTGTGSYEQYF.

This clone has only a few counts. The chain is built from TRBV6-6 and TRBJ1-6; 8 bases map to TRBD1. The J segment lost 9 bases and the V segment lost 8 bases, leaving 6 bases of the junction unmatched. The V gene's germline CDR1 is MNHNY and CDR2 SVGAGI (reference sequence). The CDR3 sequence is 13 residues long. The CDR3 here is CASLLTGVSPLHF. The CDR3 bases are TGTGCCAGCCTATTGACAGGGGTTTCACCCCTCCACTTT.

The chain carries TRBV12-3 or TRBV12-4 and TRBJ2-3, with D possibly TRBD1 on 5 matching bases. The CDR3 is made up of 13 amino acids. V lost 3 bases, J lost 4 bases, and 8 bases lay in between. The CDR3 DNA follows: TGTGCCAGCAGTTTCTTAGGGGCAGATACGCAGTATTTT. Translating it yields CASSFLGADTQYF.

This clone was observed a handful of times. The rearrangement uses TRBV6-1 and TRBJ1-6; 7 bases align to TRBD1. V dropped 2 bases and J dropped 7; count of bases not matched to a gene: 8. Germline V CDR1 and CDR2: MNHNS, SASEGT. There are 16 residues in the CDR3. Written as DNA, the CDR3 is TGTGCCAGCAGTGAACGAATTGGGGACAGCAATTCACCCCTCCACTTT. It encodes CASSERIGDSNSPLHF.

The rearrangement uses TRBV10-3 and TRBJ1-1; 8 bases match TRBD1. The CDR3 runs 16 residues. The germline V gene has CDR1 ENHRY and CDR2 SYGVKD. Trimming cost V 4 bases and J 0 bases; bases outside gene matches: 7. The CDR3 region is CAISGSAGGLNTEAFF. The CDR3 DNA sequence: TGTGCCATCAGTGGGTCCGCAGGGGGCTTGAACACTGAAGCTTTCTTT.

The genes are TRBV5-1 and TRBJ2-1; no clear D gene. Germline CDR1 reads SGHRS; CDR2 reads YFSETQ. V was trimmed by 4 bases and J by 5 bases, leaving 13 bases between them. This CDR3 contains 14 residues. Written as DNA, the CDR3 is TGCGCCAGCAGCGCCGATCAGGCCAACAATGAGCAGTTCTTC. As protein: CASSADQANNEQFF.

The chain is built from TRBV12-1 and TRBJ1-3. TRBV12-1 is marked as a pseudogene. The CDR3 is 14 residues long. The CDR3, as DNA: TGTGCCAGCAGCCCCCCGAGGGAACGAAACACCATATATTTT. It codes for CASSPPRERNTIYF.